A single sample gave rise to the 32 T cell receptor beta chains below, sequenced in a study of T cells in Graves' hyperthyroidism and ophthalmopathy. RNA transcripts gave rise to amplified TCR beta CDR3 regions. A first-round RT-PCR of the TCR CDR3 used the HTBI primer set. TCRdb re-called the multiplex PCR reads through MiXCR, storing one row per CDR3 protein. The data contain around 530,000 distinct CDR3 sequences, approximately 17% of them singletons. The sequencing input was blood. The receptors come from a woman under 30 with Graves' ophthalmopathy.

In the case of this clonotype: Sequence at one end of the junction differs from germline and may be a read error. This chain links TRBV3-1 with TRBJ2-7, with D perhaps TRBD2 (6 bases). In germline, CDR1 is LGHDT, CDR2 YNNKEL (reference sequence). The CDR3 sequence is 14 residues long. Written as DNA, the CDR3 is TGTGCCAGCACCCCCCTTAGCGGATCCTACGTGCAGTACTTC. It encodes CASTPLSGSYVQYF.

This clonotype appeared many times. V usage is TRBV5-1 and J usage is TRBJ2-7, with 11 bases lining up with TRBD2. Germline assignment: CDR1 SGHRS and CDR2 YFSETQ. CDR3 length: 17 amino acids. Trimming removed 0 bases from V and 5 bases from J; junction bases left unmatched: 10. For the CDR3, the DNA is TGCGCCAGCAGCTTGGGAGGTAGCGGGAGGGCCATCCACGAGCAGTACTTC. This gives the protein CASSLGGSGRAIHEQYF.

This clonotype occurred many times. The CDR3 reads CASSPGDRGRTEAFF. CDR3 nucleotides: TGTGCCAGCAGCCCAGGGGACAGGGGGCGAACTGAAGCTTTCTTT. This chain links TRBV3-1 with TRBJ1-1, with 12 positions matching TRBD1. The germline V gene has CDR1 LGHDT and CDR2 YNNKEL (reference sequence). V was pared by 4 bases and J by 5 bases, with 5 bases of the junction left unmatched. CDR3 size: 15 residues.

Comments on this clonotype: This may come from a read error, since a much larger clone is one base off. This chain uses TRBV27 with TRBJ2-1; D possibly matches TRBD1 or TRBD2 (6 bases each). The CDR3 consists of 14 residues. Trimming cost V 6 bases and J 6 bases, with 15 bases left between them. The germline V gene encodes CDR1 MNHEY and CDR2 SMNVEV (reference sequence). The CDR3 loop is CASSSGGGPNEQFF. Written as DNA, the CDR3 is TGTGCCAGCAGCTCCGGTGGGGGGCCCAATGAGCAGTTCTTC.

The genes are TRBV3-1 and TRBJ1-2; the D is unclear. Deletions cut 4 bases from V and 4 bases from J, with 10 bases between. This CDR3 spans 13 amino acids. Germline V gene sequence: CDR1 LGHDT, CDR2 YNNKEL (reference sequence). The CDR3 DNA is TGTGCCAGCAGCCGAGACGGCCTCTATGGCTACACCTTC. Translated, it gives CASSRDGLYGYTF.

This clonotype came up a few times. The junction departs from germline at one end; a sequencing error may be responsible. The chain links TRBV7-9 to TRBJ2-1; possibly TRBD2 for D (5 bases). CDR3 length: 12 amino acids. The V gene's germline CDR1 is SEHNR and CDR2 FQNEAQ (reference sequence). CDR3 in DNA: TGTGCCAGCAGCTTAAGTGGAGGTGAGCGGTTCTTC. This codes for CASSLSGGERFF.

As to this clonotype: Germline is not matched at one junction end, which may reflect a read error. The chain joins TRBV5-1 to TRBJ2-3, with a tentative D call TRBD2 (5 bases). The germline V gene has CDR1 SGHRS and CDR2 YFSETQ. The CDR3 length is 14 residues. CDR3 coding DNA: TGCGCCAGCAGCGCGAGCGGAATCACAGATGCGCAGTATTTT. Protein product: CASSASGITDAQYF.

This clonotype was counted between two and nine times. This chain links TRBV3-1 with TRBJ1-4, with TRBD1 matching 7 bases. J lost 4 bases, V lost 6 bases, and 5 bases had no gene match. Looked up from germline, CDR1 is LGHDT and CDR2 is YNNKEL (reference sequence). The CDR3 is made up of 14 amino acids. This CDR3 reads CASRYRGVNEKLFF. Here the CDR3 DNA reads TGTGCCAGCAGGTACAGGGGAGTTAATGAAAAACTGTTTTTT.

There are a few counts of this clonotype. V usage is TRBV30 and J usage is TRBJ2-1; D not certain. Trimming shortened V by 4 bases and J by 0 bases, and 22 bases separated the two germline ends. CDR3 size: 18 residues. Germline V lookup: CDR1 GTSNPN, CDR2 SVGIG (reference sequence). This chain's CDR3 is CAWTKLDGYASSYNEQFF. The CDR3, as DNA: TGTGCCTGGACCAAGCTCGACGGGTACGCGAGCTCCTACAATGAGCAGTTCTTC.

This clonotype has a handful of counts. The chain carries TRBV20-1 and TRBJ1-6; D possibly corresponds to TRBD1 (5 bases). Germline-derived CDR1 and CDR2 are DFQATT and SNEGSKA (reference sequence). This CDR3 comprises 16 residues. Trimming shortened V by 1 base and J by 0 bases, and 10 bases separated the two germline ends. The CDR3: CSARAEDSSYNSPLHF. The CDR3 region has the DNA TGCAGTGCTAGAGCTGAAGACAGCTCCTATAATTCACCCCTCCACTTT.

The gene calls are TRBV6-1 and TRBJ1-5; D not certain. The V end lost 3 bases, the J end lost 7 bases, and 7 bases lay between the germline ends. The CDR3 extends over 12 amino acids. Looked up from germline, CDR1 is MNHNS and CDR2 is SASEGT. In DNA, the CDR3 is TGTGCCAGCAGTGACAGTCTGCAGCCCCAGCATTTT. As protein: CASSDSLQPQHF.

This clonotype has only a few counts. The rearrangement links TRBV7-3 to TRBJ2-1; 10 positions agree with TRBD2. Per the germline V gene, CDR1 is SGHTA and CDR2 is FQGTGA. The CDR3 loop spans 14 amino acids. V gave up 8 bases and J gave up 13 bases; unmatched junction bases: 14. The CDR3 is CASGWGLAGAKQFF. CDR3 bases: TGTGCCAGCGGCTGGGGCCTAGCGGGAGCCAAACAGTTCTTC.

This clonotype was observed many times. This sequence joins TRBV28 and TRBJ1-1; maybe TRBD1 (5 bases). Germline CDR1 MDHEN, CDR2 SYDVKM. The CDR3 consists of 12 residues. Trimming removed 8 bases from V and 3 bases from J, with 10 bases in between. CDR3 DNA: TGTGCCAGCTTTCCGGGACACACTGAAGCTTTCTTT. This sequence encodes CASFPGHTEAFF.

This clonotype showed up many times. The chain employs TRBV3-1 and TRBJ2-3, with D perhaps assigned TRBD1 or TRBD2 (5 bases each). CDR1 and CDR2 from the germline V gene are LGHDT and YNNKEL (reference sequence). Trimming took off 3 bases at V and 2 bases at J, with 12 bases between the two ends. This CDR3 has 15 residues. CDR3 sequence: CASSQGDRNTDTQYF. The CDR3 DNA follows: TGTGCCAGCAGCCAGGGAGACAGAAACACAGATACGCAGTATTTT.

This chain links TRBV7-9 with TRBJ2-2, with 11 bases matching TRBD2. In germline, CDR1 is SEHNR, CDR2 FQNEAQ (reference sequence). CDR3 size: 17 residues. V was clipped by 5 bases and J by 4 bases; unmatched bases: 9. The CDR3 loop reads CASSKYFSGGATGELFF. CDR3 DNA: TGTGCCAGCAGCAAATATTTTAGCGGGGGGGCCACCGGGGAGCTGTTTTTT. Full variable domain (remainder filled in from reference TRBV7-9 and TRBJ2-2): DTGVSQNPRHKITKRGQNVTFRCDPISEHNRLYWYRQTLGQGPEFLTYFQNEAQLEKSRLLSDRFSAERPKGSFSTLEIQRTEQGDSAMYLCASSKYFSGGATGELFFGEGSRLTVL.

The chain carries TRBV7-2 and TRBJ2-5; perhaps TRBD1 as D (7 bases). Germline CDR1 and CDR2: SGHTA and FQGNSA. This CDR3 has 18 residues. The V gene lost 5 bases and the J gene lost 5 bases, with 27 bases spanning the gap. CDR3 protein: CASSPIGSGLSGGETQYF. Written as DNA, the CDR3 is TGTGCCAGCAGCCCTATCGGTAGCGGTCTCTCAGGGGGGGAGACCCAGTACTTC.

The genes are TRBV11-2 and TRBJ2-1; 7 bases fit TRBD2. Unmatched junction bases numbered 3, after V lost 5 bases and J lost 8 bases. Germline CDR1 is SGHAT and CDR2 is FQNNGV. This CDR3 contains 12 residues. The CDR3 sequence is CASSRGGDEQFF. CDR3 DNA sequence: TGTGCCAGCAGCCGTGGGGGGGATGAGCAGTTCTTC. Using reference TRBV11-2 and TRBJ2-1 for the parts outside the CDR3, the full variable domain is EAGVAQSPRYKIIEKRQSVAFWCNPISGHATLYWYQQILGQGPKLLIQFQNNGVVDDSQLPKDRFSAERLKGVDSTLKIQPAKLEDSAVYLCASSRGGDEQFFGPGTRLTVL.

About this clonotype: One base away lies a much larger clone, so this may be a sequencing read error. The chain combines TRBV15 with TRBJ1-2; D ambiguous. The CDR3 has 13 amino acids. CDR1 is LNHNV and CDR2 is YYDKDF in the germline V gene (reference sequence). The V end lost 3 bases, the J end lost 7 bases, and 12 bases lay between the germline ends. The CDR3 here is CATSRATSGGYTF. The CDR3 nucleotides are TGTGCCACCAGCAGGGCCACGAGTGGTGGCTACACCTTC.

This rearrangement joins TRBV3-1 to TRBJ2-2; the match to TRBD1 covers 7 bases. Germline values: CDR1 LGHDT, CDR2 YNNKEL (reference sequence). Trimming cost V 2 bases and J 1 base; bases outside gene matches: 4. The CDR3 loop spans 16 amino acids. CDR3 sequence reads: CASSQTRDRNTGELFF. CDR3 in DNA: TGTGCCAGCAGCCAAACCCGGGACAGGAACACCGGGGAGCTGTTTTTT.

This clonotype was counted a few times. This chain uses TRBV5-1 with TRBJ2-2; D not certain. CDR1 and CDR2 (germline): SGHRS, YFSETQ. The CDR3 has 15 residues. The V end lost 3 bases, the J end lost 1 base, and 10 bases lay between the germline ends. CDR3 protein: CASSSDSGNTGELFF. As DNA, the CDR3 is TGCGCCAGCAGCTCAGACTCGGGGAACACCGGGGAGCTGTTTTTT.

Notes on this clonotype: Possible read error: a much larger clone is one base away. The J gene is TRBJ1-1, the V gene TRBV7-9; the match to TRBD1 covers 9 bases. The CDR3 runs 16 residues. Per germline, CDR1 SEHNR and CDR2 FQNEAQ (reference sequence). The CDR3 DNA is TGTGCCAGCAGCACTCAAGGACAGGGGACGAACGCTGAAGCTTTCTTT. Translation gives CASSTQGQGTNAEAFF.

The chain employs TRBV6-1 and TRBJ1-1; D is ambiguous. This CDR3 contains 13 residues. The germline V gene encodes CDR1 MNHNS and CDR2 SASEGT. Trimming pared 8 bases from V and 6 bases from J, leaving 16 bases between. This CDR3 reads CASSDTMQAEAFF. The CDR3 coding sequence is TGTGCCAGCTCAGACACGATGCAGGCTGAAGCTTTCTTT.

This clonotype was counted ten times or more. This chain links TRBV20-1 with TRBJ2-5, with 8 bases identical to TRBD1. The CDR3 is 16 residues long. The junction had 12 bases not matched to a gene; V was cut back by 6 bases and J by 0 bases. Per germline, CDR1 DFQATT and CDR2 SNEGSKA (reference sequence). This chain's CDR3 is CSARGLNGRYQETQYF. In DNA, the CDR3 is TGCAGTGCCAGGGGGCTTAACGGGCGGTACCAAGAGACCCAGTACTTC.

This clonotype has ten or more counts. The chain links TRBV27 to TRBJ2-7; 9 positions match TRBD1. The V gene's germline CDR1 is MNHEY and CDR2 SMNVEV (reference sequence). The V and J ends lost 5 bases and 7 bases, in that order; junction bases with no gene match: 12. There are 15 residues in the CDR3. CDR3 sequence reads: CASSPTGGAGGEQYF. The CDR3 DNA follows: TGTGCCAGCAGTCCCACAGGGGGCGCCGGGGGGGAGCAGTACTTC.

This clonotype was detected ten times or more. This chain connects TRBV12-3 or TRBV12-4 to TRBJ1-2, with TRBD1 as a possible D gene (5 bases). The CDR3 spans 15 residues. V was clipped by 7 bases and J by 3 bases, with 18 bases between them. The chain's CDR3 is CASTIRDGTHYGYTF. The DNA for the CDR3 is TGTGCCAGCACCATAAGGGACGGAACCCACTATGGCTACACCTTC.

This clonotype was seen more than once but under ten times. The rearrangement uses TRBV7-2 and TRBJ1-2; tentative D call: TRBD1 (6 bases). V lost 1 base and J 0 bases, leaving 12 bases between the germline ends. The germline V gene encodes CDR1 SGHTA and CDR2 FQGNSA. The CDR3 length is 16 residues. CDR3 amino acids: CASSLVGGPANYGYTF. CDR3 DNA: TGTGCCAGCAGCTTAGTAGGGGGGCCGGCTAACTATGGCTACACCTTC.

This clonotype has only a few counts. This chain joins TRBV19 and TRBJ2-3; D may be TRBD2 (5 bases). CDR1 LNHDA and CDR2 SQIVND come from the germline V gene (reference sequence). The CDR3 spans 15 residues. The V and J ends lost 8 bases and 2 bases respectively, with 17 bases between them. CDR3 nucleotides: TGTGCCAGTCGTACTAGATTCGGCCCCACAGATACGCAGTATTTT. This translates into CASRTRFGPTDTQYF.

This clonotype was recorded at least ten times. The CDR3 DNA reads TGTGCCAGCAGTAGCCAGGGGTTTCAGCCCCAGCATTTT. This translates into CASSSQGFQPQHF. The rearrangement links TRBV28 to TRBJ1-5; D is perhaps TRBD1 (6 bases). V gave up 5 bases and J gave up 6 bases, with 11 bases separating them. The CDR3 consists of 13 residues. Germline CDR1 reads MDHEN; CDR2 reads SYDVKM.

This clonotype has a handful of counts. The CDR3 sequence is CASSSSASGSSLAYEQYF. In DNA form, the CDR3 reads TGTGCCAGCAGTTCCTCGGCTAGCGGGAGTTCCCTGGCCTACGAGCAGTACTTC. The V gene is TRBV7-2, the J gene TRBJ2-7; TRBD2 matches at 10 bases. CDR3 length: 18 amino acids. Trimming took 6 bases from V and 2 from J; bases not matched to a gene: 16. From germline, CDR1 is SGHTA and CDR2 FQGNSA.

In this sample, this clonotype turned up many times. The chain is built from TRBV28 and TRBJ2-3, with 7 nucleotides matching TRBD2. This CDR3 has 17 residues. The germline V gene has CDR1 MDHEN and CDR2 SYDVKM. The J segment lost 2 bases and the V segment lost 5 bases, leaving 13 bases of the junction unmatched. CDR3 region: CASSPIELGRPTDTQYF. The CDR3 DNA is TGTGCCAGCAGTCCGATCGAGCTCGGGAGGCCCACAGATACGCAGTATTTT.

V usage is TRBV5-6 and J usage is TRBJ2-7; D is unclear. Per germline, CDR1 SGHDT and CDR2 YYEEEE. This CDR3 spans 13 amino acids. The V end was cut by 1 base, the J end by 5 bases, with 10 bases between. CDR3 residues: CASSLYLVHEQYF. In DNA, the CDR3 is TGTGCCAGCAGCTTGTATCTAGTTCACGAGCAGTACTTC.

The table lists this clonotype with many counts. The gene calls are TRBV6-1 and TRBJ2-1; D perhaps matches TRBD2 (5 bases). The CDR3 loop spans 13 amino acids. Germline V gives CDR1 MNHNS, CDR2 SASEGT. V was trimmed by 4 bases and J by 7 bases, leaving 11 bases between them. CDR3 loop: CASSVLATNEQFF. The CDR3 region has the DNA TGTGCCAGCAGTGTATTAGCGACGAATGAGCAGTTCTTC.